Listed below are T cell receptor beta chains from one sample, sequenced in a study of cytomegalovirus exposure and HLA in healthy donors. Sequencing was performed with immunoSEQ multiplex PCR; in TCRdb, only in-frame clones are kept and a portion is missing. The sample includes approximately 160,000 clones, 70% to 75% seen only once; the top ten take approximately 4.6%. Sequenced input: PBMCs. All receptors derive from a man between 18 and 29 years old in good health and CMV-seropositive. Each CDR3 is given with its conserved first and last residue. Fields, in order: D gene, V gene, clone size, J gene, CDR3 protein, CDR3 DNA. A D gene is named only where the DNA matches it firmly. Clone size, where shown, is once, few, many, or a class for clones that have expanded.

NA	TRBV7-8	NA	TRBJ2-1	CASSEVVGEQFF	TGTGCCAGCAGTGAGGTAGTAGGTGAGCAGTTCTTC
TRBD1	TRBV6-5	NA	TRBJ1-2	CASIPTGRGYGYTF	TGTGCCAGCATTCCGACAGGGAGAGGATATGGCTACACCTTC
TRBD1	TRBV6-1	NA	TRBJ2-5	CASSARQGETQYF	TGTGCCAGCAGTGCCCGACAGGGTGAGACCCAGTACTTC
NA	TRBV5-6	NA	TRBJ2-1	CASSSLFGEEQFF	TGTGCCAGCAGCTCCTTGTTCGGGGAGGAGCAGTTCTTC
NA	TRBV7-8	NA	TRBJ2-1	CASSLGRGGEQFF	TGTGCCAGCAGCTTAGGACGTGGAGGTGAGCAGTTCTTC
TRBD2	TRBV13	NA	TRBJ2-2	CASSSPTSGRAPNTGELFF	TGTGCCAGCAGCTCCCCGACTAGCGGGAGGGCCCCAAACACCGGGGAGCTGTTTTTT
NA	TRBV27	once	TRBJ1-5	CASSLSTGLQPQHF	TGTGCCAGCAGTTTATCGACGGGTCTCCAGCCCCAGCATTTT
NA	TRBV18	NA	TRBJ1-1	CASSPTGKNTEAFF	TGTGCCAGCTCACCCACAGGAAAGAACACTGAAGCTTTCTTT
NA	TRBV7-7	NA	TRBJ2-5	CASSSGETQYF	TGTGCTAGCAGCTCGGGTGAGACCCAGTACTTC
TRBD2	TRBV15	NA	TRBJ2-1	CATSSLTSGAYNEQFF	TGTGCCACCAGCAGCCTTACTAGCGGAGCCTACAATGAGCAGTTCTTC
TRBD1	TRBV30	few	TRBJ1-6	CAWSVRQGRSPLHF	TGTGCCTGGAGTGTAAGACAGGGGAGGTCACCCCTCCACTTT
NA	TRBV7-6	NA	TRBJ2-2	CASSLESGGELFF	TGTGCCAGCAGCTTAGAATCGGGCGGGGAGCTGTTTTTT
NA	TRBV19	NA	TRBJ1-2	CASSILRETERGYTF	TGTGCCAGTAGTATTCTACGAGAGACAGAGCGCGGCTACACCTTC
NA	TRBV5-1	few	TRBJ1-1	CASPGWDTEAFF	TGCGCCAGCCCAGGGTGGGACACTGAAGCTTTCTTT
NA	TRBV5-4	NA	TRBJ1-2	CASSLREKGYGYTF	TGTGCCAGCAGCTTGCGGGAAAAGGGCTATGGCTACACCTTC
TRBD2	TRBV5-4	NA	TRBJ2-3	CASSPGTRDDTQYF	TGTGCCAGCAGCCCCGGGACTAGGGACGATACGCAGTATTTT
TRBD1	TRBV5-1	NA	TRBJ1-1	CASSPTGVITEAFF	TGCGCCAGCAGCCCTACAGGGGTTATCACTGAAGCTTTCTTT
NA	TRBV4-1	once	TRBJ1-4	CASSQERPGEKLFF	TGCGCCAGCAGCCAAGAAAGACCGGGTGAAAAACTGTTTTTT
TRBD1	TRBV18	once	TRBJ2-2	CASSHGQENTGELFF	TGTGCCAGCTCACACGGACAGGAGAACACCGGGGAGCTGTTTTTT
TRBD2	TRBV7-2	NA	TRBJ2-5	CASSAIAGQETQYF	TGTGCCAGCAGCGCCATAGCGGGGCAAGAGACCCAGTACTTC
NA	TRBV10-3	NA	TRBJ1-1	CAIRTRQENTEAFF	TGTGCCATCAGAACGCGACAAGAGAACACTGAAGCTTTCTTT
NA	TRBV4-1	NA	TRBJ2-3	CASSQVQGLADTQYF	TGCGCCAGCAGCCAAGTACAGGGATTGGCAGATACGCAGTATTTT
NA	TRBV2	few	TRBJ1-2	CASRYRQSNGYTF	TGTGCCAGCAGGTACCGACAGAGTAATGGCTACACCTTC
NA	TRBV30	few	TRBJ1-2	CACTSSLGYTF	TGTGCCTGTACCTCTAGTCTAGGCTACACCTTC
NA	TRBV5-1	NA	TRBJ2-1	CASSLASTNSYNEQFF	TGCGCCAGCAGCTTGGCCTCGACAAACTCCTACAATGAGCAGTTCTTC
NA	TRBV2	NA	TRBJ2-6	CASRRQSYSGANVLTF	TGTGCCAGCAGAAGACAGTCCTACTCTGGGGCCAACGTCCTGACTTTC
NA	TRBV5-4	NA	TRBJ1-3	CASSRSSGNTIYF	TGTGCCAGCAGCCGCAGCTCTGGAAACACCATATATTTT
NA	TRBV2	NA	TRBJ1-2	CARLRVGRGGYTF	TGTGCCAGACTTAGAGTGGGGAGGGGAGGCTACACCTTC
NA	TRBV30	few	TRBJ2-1	CAWSELSYNEQFF	TGTGCCTGGAGTGAGCTGTCCTACAATGAGCAGTTCTTC
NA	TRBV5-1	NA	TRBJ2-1	CASSLAGESSYNEQFF	TGCGCCAGCAGCTTGGCAGGGGAGAGCTCCTACAATGAGCAGTTCTTC
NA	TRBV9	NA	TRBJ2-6	CASSVAGAGANVLTF	TGTGCCAGCAGCGTAGCCGGGGCTGGGGCCAACGTCCTGACTTTC
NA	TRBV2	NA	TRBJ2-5	CASMGGQETQYF	TGTGCCAGCATGGGGGGCCAAGAGACCCAGTACTTC
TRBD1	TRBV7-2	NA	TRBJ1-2	CASSSGTGPYGYTF	TGTGCCAGCAGCTCTGGGACAGGCCCATATGGCTACACCTTC
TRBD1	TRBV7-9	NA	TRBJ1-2	CASSLPQGALGYTF	TGTGCCAGCAGCTTACCACAGGGGGCGCTGGGCTACACCTTC
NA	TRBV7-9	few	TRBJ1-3	CASSYPERYGMAGNTIYF	TGTGCCAGCAGCTACCCGGAGCGGTACGGTATGGCTGGAAACACCATATATTTT
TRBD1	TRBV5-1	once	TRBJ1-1	CASGQVENTEAFF	TGCGCCAGCGGACAGGTGGAAAACACTGAAGCTTTCTTT
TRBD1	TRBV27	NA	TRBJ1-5	CASSWGTEDQPQHF	TGTGCCAGCAGTTGGGGGACAGAGGATCAGCCCCAGCATTTT
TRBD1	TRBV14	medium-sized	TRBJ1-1	CASSHSETGGVEAFF	TGTGCCAGCAGCCACTCAGAGACAGGGGGGGTTGAAGCTTTCTTT
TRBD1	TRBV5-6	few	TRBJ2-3	CASSFGQGADTQYF	TGTGCCAGCAGCTTCGGGCAGGGGGCAGATACGCAGTATTTT
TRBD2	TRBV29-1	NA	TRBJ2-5	CSVEVGGKETQYF	TGCAGCGTTGAGGTGGGGGGGAAAGAGACCCAGTACTTC
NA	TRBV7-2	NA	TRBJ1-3	CASSLGSGSGNTIYF	TGTGCCAGCAGCTTAGGATCGGGCTCTGGAAACACCATATATTTT
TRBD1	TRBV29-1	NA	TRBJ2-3	CSARKTGTGLGDTQYF	TGCAGCGCAAGAAAGACCGGGACAGGGTTAGGAGATACGCAGTATTTT
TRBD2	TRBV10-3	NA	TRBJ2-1	CAAAPGLALTEQFF	TGTGCCGCGGCCCCGGGACTAGCCCTCACTGAGCAGTTCTTC
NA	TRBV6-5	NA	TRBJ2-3	CASSYRGAGADTQYF	TGTGCCAGCAGTTACCGGGGGGCGGGAGCAGATACGCAGTATTTT
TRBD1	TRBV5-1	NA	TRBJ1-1	CASSLDGTAQKTEAFF	TGCGCCAGCAGCTTGGATGGGACAGCGCAAAAGACTGAAGCTTTCTTT
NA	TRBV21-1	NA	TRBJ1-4	CASSKGSGRTGCDEKLFF	TGTGCCAGCAGCAAAGGTAGTGGACGGACAGGGTGTGATGAAAAACTGTTTTTT
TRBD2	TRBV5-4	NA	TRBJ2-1	CASSLKAGVKNEQFF	TGTGCCAGCAGCTTGAAGGCGGGAGTAAAGAATGAGCAGTTCTTC
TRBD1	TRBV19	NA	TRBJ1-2	CASSTTGGYGYTF	TGTGCCAGTAGTACGACAGGGGGGTATGGCTACACCTTC
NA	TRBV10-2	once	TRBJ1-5	CASSEGQQNQPQHF	TGCGCCAGCAGTGAGGGGCAGCAAAATCAGCCCCAGCATTTT